The entry that follows covers one T cell receptor (beta chain) sequence. Its specific antigen is unknown. The junction departs from germline at one end; a sequencing error may be responsible. This entry comes from a study of blood T cells in healthy people across ages (dated by TCRdb to between 2014 and 2017). With respect to the entire study: Template switching captured roughly one uniquely barcoded TCR beta cDNA molecule per two T cells in model experiments. The study measured age-related changes in TCR beta repertoire diversity using deep sequencing normalized with unique cDNA molecular identifiers. The donors were divided into four age groups: young (average approximately 15 years), middle-aged (approximately 42), aged (approximately 62) and long-lived (around 87). For two donors (one aged 18 to 30 and one aged 80 or older), the study analyzed two additional independent replicas of 1 million unique cDNA reads from the same blood draw.

Summary of the overall study and its limitations: Because profiling used bulk unsorted PBMCs, naive and antigen-experienced compartments could not be compared conclusively. There was a strong correlation between observed TCR beta diversity and the percentage of naive T cells measured by flow cytometry. Because donor CMV infection status was unknown, age-related changes in expanded clonotypes were potentially confounded. The long-lived group showed more naive CD4+ T cells, fewer expanded clones and increased TCR diversity than the aged group, suggesting age selection. As age increased, observed TCR beta diversity per million T cells dropped in a roughly linear way, and a significant reduction was already evident by age around 41. Estimates of total diversity based on one million sequenced T cells were considered lower bounds and underestimates.

The 35 to 40 donors, aged about 6 to 100 years, were systemically healthy Caucasian individuals from Russia. Around 10 milliliters of peripheral blood were collected from each donor into EDTA-treated Vacutainer tubes. Ficoll-Paque density-gradient centrifugation was used to isolate PBMCs, with at least 7 million obtained per sample. Total RNA, at least 6 micrograms per sample, was extracted from PBMCs with Trizol reagent. For every donor, an aliquot of PBMCs went through flow cytometry to measure the percentages of naive CD45RAhigh/CD27high T cells. The library was made by 5' RACE. Instrument used: Illumina HiSeq 2500. A second PCR of roughly 7 to 12 cycles was run with a J-beta primer mix and a sample-barcoded 5' primer. Each TCR beta cDNA molecule received a unique molecular identifier from a template-switch 5' adaptor carrying 12 random nucleotides. At least 2.5 million CDR3-containing paired-end reads were obtained from each sample. All of the RNA was converted into first-strand cDNA using the Mint cDNA synthesis kit, with a TRBC-specific oligonucleotide serving as the primer. Following uracil-DNA glycosylase treatment, all cDNA underwent a first 18-cycle PCR with the universal primers M1SS and BC2_uni_R. Processing in the source paper ran as follows. Normalization of each sample was performed by random selection of 1 million high-quality reads, each carrying a distinct molecular identifier. Reads with shared molecular identifiers were discarded instead of being binned into consensus sequences. MiTCR, with a Q25 quality threshold and the strictest error-elimination algorithm, was used for CDR3 identification, clonotype clustering and error correction. Lower-bound total TCR beta diversity was estimated with a nonparametric unseen species model using Euler transformation. Clones were called with MiXCR by TCRdb after fastp trimmed the public reads at Q25, and only in-frame beta chains were retained. CDR3 protein sequences are deduplicated, and each keeps its most common genes and DNA. TCRdb's processing, not the study's, gives the V and J calls here. A total of approximately 800,000 distinct CDR3 sequences appear in this sample, about 26% of them only once. Around 3% of the sample is held by the ten biggest clonotypes.

The sample was also reused in another study, on T cells of mothers and their children. In that second paper, the authors write: Donors were nine systemically healthy Caucasian individuals: three mothers and their six children. cDNA synthesis consumed the entire amount of extracted RNA, loaded at roughly 1.5 ug RNA in each 15 ul reaction. In the second PCR, the M1S primer added sample barcodes and 2-4 random nucleotides. Over 9.5 million TCR beta CDR3 reads were obtained for each mother, and approximately 2.9 million reads were obtained for each child. In both related and unrelated pairs, thymic selection shapes the output of TCR recombination in a similar way, with inherited differences having only a minor effect. Related mother-child pairs always showed normalized repertoire overlap that was slightly higher than in unrelated mother-child pairs, though the difference was never significant. No persistent microchimeric T cell clones were found, with a detection sensitivity of roughly 100 clones per million clonotypes. Deep NGS was used in the study to compare the TCR beta repertoires of mothers and children and to look for features that separate related mother-child pairs from unrelated individuals. The mean age was roughly 44 +/- 4 years for the mothers and around 10 +/- 4 years for the children. Libraries were sequenced on Illumina HiSeq 2000 with 100+100 nt paired-end reads after adapter ligation with NEBNext reagents. To avoid cross-contamination, the mother libraries and the child libraries were prepared a month apart and sequenced in separate runs. Each donor had between about 450,000 and 2,100,000 distinct TCR beta clonotypes identified. Naive TCR beta clonotypes were estimated from low-frequency clonotypes matched to each donor's FACS-determined naive share, without sorting.

This sequence was found in a boy under 18 in good health. The sequencing sample was made of blood.

The CDR3 is CASSRIDRPYEQYF. The nucleotide sequence is TGTGCTAGCAGCCGAATCGACAGGCCCTACGAGCAGTACTTC. Recombination joined TRBV7-7 with TRBJ2-7; D gene: possibly TRBD1, on 6 matching bases. The CDR3 numbers 14 residues from cysteine through phenylalanine. Kept here is only the CDR3 DNA, which spans 42 bases and is read in frame from base 1. The germline V gene (reference sequence) sets CDR1 to SSHAT and CDR2 to FNYEAQ.